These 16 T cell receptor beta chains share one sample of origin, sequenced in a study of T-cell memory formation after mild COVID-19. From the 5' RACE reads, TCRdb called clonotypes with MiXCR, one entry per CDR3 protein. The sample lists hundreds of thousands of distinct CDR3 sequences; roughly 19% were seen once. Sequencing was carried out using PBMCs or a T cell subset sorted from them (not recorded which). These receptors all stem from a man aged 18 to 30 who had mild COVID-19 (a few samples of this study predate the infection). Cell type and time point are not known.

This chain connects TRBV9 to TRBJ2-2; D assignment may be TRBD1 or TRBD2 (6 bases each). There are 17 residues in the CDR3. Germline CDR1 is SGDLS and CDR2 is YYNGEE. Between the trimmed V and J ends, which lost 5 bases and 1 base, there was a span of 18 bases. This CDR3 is CASRQEGGSWNTGELFF. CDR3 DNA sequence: TGTGCCAGCAGACAGGAGGGGGGTTCATGGAACACCGGGGAGCTGTTTTTT.

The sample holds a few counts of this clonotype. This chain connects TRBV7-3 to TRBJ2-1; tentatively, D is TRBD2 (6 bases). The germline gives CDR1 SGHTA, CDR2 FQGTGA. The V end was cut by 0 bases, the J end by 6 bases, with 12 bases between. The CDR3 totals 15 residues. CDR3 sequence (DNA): TGTGCCAGCAGCTTAACTGCGGGGCAGGGCAATGAGCAGTTCTTC. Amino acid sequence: CASSLTAGQGNEQFF.

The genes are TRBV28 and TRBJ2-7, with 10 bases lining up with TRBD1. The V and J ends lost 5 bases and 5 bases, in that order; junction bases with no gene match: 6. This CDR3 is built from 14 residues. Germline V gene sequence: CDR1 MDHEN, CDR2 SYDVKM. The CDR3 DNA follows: TGTGCCAGCAGTACCCCGGACAGGGGGAACGAGCAGTACGTC. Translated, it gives CASSTPDRGNEQYV.

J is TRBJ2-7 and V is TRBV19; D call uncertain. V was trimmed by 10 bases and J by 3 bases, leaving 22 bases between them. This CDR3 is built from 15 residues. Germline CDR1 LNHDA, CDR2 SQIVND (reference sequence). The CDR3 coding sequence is TGTGCCACCACGGATGCCGGGCATCAACTCTACGAGCAGTACGTC. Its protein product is CATTDAGHQLYEQYV.

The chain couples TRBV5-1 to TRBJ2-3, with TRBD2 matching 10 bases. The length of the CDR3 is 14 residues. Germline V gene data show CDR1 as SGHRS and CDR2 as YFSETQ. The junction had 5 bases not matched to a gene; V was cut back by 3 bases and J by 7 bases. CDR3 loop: CASSWSGGAYTQYF. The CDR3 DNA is TGCGCCAGCAGCTGGAGCGGGGGGGCTTATACGCAGTATTTT. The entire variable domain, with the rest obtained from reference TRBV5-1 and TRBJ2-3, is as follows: KAGVTQTPRYLIKTRGQQVTLSCSPISGHRSVSWYQQTPGQGLQFLFEYFSETQRNKGNFPGRFSGRQFSNSRSEMNVSTLELGDSALYLCASSWSGGAYTQYFGPGTRLTVL.

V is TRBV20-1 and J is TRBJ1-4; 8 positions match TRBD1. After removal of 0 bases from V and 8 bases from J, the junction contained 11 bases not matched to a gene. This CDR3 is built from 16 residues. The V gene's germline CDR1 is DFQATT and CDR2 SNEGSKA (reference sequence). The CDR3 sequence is CSAREQRQGSKEKLFF. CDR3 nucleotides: TGCAGTGCTAGAGAACAACGACAGGGGTCGAAGGAAAAACTGTTTTTT.

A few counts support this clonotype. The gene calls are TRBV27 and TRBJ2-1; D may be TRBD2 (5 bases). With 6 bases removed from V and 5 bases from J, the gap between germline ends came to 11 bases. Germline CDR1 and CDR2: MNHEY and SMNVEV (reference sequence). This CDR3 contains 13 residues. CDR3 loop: CASRRGLNNEQFF. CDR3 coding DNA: TGTGCCAGCAGAAGAGGACTCAACAATGAGCAGTTCTTC.

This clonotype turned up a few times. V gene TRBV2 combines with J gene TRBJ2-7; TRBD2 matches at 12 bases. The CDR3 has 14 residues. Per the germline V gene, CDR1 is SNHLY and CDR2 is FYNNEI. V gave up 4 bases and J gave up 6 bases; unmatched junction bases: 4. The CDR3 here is CASSGTSGASEQYV. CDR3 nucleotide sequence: TGTGCCAGCAGTGGGACTAGCGGGGCCTCCGAGCAGTACGTC.

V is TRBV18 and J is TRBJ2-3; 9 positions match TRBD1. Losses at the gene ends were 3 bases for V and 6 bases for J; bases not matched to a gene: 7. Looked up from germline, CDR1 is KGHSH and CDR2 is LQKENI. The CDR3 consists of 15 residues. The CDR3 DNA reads TGTGCCAGCTCACCCCGGGACAGGGTGGCCGATACGCAGTATTTT. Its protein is CASSPRDRVADTQYF.

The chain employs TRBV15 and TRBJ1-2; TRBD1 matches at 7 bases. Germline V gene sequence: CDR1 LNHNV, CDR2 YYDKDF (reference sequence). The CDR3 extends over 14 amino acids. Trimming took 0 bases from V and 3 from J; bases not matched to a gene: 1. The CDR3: CATSRDRGHYGYTF. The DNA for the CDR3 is TGTGCCACCAGCAGAGATAGGGGGCACTATGGCTACACCTTC.

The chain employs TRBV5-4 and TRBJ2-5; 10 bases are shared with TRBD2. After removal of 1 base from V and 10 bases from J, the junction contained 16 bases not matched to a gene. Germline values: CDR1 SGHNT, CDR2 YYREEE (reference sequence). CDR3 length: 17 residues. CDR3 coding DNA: TGTGCCAGCAGCTTGACTAGCGGGGAATTCCCCCAAGTTGGCCAGTACTTC. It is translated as CASSLTSGEFPQVGQYF.

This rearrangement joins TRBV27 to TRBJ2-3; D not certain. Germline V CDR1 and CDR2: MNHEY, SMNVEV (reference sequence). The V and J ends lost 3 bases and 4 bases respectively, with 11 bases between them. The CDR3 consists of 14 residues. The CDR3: CASSFWGRADTQYF. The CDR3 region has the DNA TGTGCCAGCAGTTTTTGGGGAAGGGCAGATACGCAGTATTTT.

This CDR3 is CATSDHRGTGELFF. The CDR3 nucleotides read TGTGCCACCAGTGACCACAGGGGCACCGGGGAGCTGTTTTTT. The rearrangement uses TRBV24-1 and TRBJ2-2; 7 nucleotides match TRBD1. The CDR3 is made up of 14 amino acids. Germline-derived CDR1 and CDR2 are KGHDR and SFDVKD. V lost 4 bases to trimming and J lost 4 bases; unmatched junction nucleotides: 2.

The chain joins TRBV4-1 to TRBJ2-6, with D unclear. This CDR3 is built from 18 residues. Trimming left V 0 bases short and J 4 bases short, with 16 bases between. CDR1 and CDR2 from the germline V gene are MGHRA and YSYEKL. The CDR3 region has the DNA TGCGCCAGCAGCCAAGATCAGGAAGGGTCGAACGGGGCCAACGTCCTGACTTTC. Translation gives CASSQDQEGSNGANVLTF.

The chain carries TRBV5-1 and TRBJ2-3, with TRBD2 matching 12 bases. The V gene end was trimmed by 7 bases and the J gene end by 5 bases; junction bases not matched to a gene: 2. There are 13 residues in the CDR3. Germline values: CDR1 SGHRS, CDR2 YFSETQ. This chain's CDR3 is CASRLAGEDTQYF. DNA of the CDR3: TGCGCCAGCCGACTAGCGGGGGAAGATACGCAGTATTTT.

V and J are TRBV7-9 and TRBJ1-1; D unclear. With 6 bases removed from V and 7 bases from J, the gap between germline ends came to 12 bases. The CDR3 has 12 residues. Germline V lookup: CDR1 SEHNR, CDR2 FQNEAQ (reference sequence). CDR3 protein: CASSRGSLEAFF. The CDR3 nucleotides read TGTGCCAGCAGTCGAGGGTCCCTTGAAGCTTTCTTT. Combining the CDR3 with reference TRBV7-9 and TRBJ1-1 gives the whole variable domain DTGVSQNPRHKITKRGQNVTFRCDPISEHNRLYWYRQTLGQGPEFLTYFQNEAQLEKSRLLSDRFSAERPKGSFSTLEIQRTEQGDSAMYLCASSRGSLEAFFGQGTRLTVV.